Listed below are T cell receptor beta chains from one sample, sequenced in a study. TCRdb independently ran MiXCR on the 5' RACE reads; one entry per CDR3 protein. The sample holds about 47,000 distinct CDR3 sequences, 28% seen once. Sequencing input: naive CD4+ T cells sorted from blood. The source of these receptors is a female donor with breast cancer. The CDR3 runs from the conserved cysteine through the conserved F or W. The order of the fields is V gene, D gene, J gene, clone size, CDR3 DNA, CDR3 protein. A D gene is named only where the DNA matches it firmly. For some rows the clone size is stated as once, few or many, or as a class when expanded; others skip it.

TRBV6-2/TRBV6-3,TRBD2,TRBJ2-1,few,TGTGCCAGCAGTGCCATTAGCGGGAGTGACAGTGAGCAGTTCTTC,CASSAISGSDSEQFF
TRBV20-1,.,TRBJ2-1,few,TGCAGTGCGTCCATGGACCAAAACAATGAGCAGTTCTTC,CSASMDQNNEQFF
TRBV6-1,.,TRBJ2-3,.,TGTGCCAGCGGTGAATCAAGCGGATCTAGCACAGATACGCAGTATTTT,CASGESSGSSTDTQYF
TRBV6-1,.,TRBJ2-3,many,TGTGCCAGCAGTGAATCGGGGGTCACAGATACGCAGTATTTT,CASSESGVTDTQYF
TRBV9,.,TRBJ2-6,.,TGTGCCAGCAGCAAGCCCTCTGGGGCCAACGTCCTGACTTTC,CASSKPSGANVLTF
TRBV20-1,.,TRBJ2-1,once,TGCAGTGCAGGCCGGGGGGCTGAGAATGAGCAGTTCTTC,CSAGRGAENEQFF
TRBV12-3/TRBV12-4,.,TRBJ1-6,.,TGTGCCAGCACCCGTCGGGGCGGGCAACCCTATAATTCACCCCTCCACTTT,CASTRRGGQPYNSPLHF
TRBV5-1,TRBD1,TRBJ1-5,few,TGCGCCAGCAGCTGGGACGGGACAGACAATCAGCCCCAGCATTTT,CASSWDGTDNQPQHF
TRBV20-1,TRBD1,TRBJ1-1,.,TGCAGTGCTATTACAGGGGGCAGGGGGAACACTGAAGCTTTCTTT,CSAITGGRGNTEAFF
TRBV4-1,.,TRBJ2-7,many,TGCGCCAGCAGCCGCTCAATGATAAGTCGGGACTACGAGCAGTACTTC,CASSRSMISRDYEQYF
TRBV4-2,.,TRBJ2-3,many,TGTGCCAGCAGCCAAGGGAAGGGGGAGGGCACAGATACGCAGTATTTT,CASSQGKGEGTDTQYF
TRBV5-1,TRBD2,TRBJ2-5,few,TGCGCCAGCAGCACTTCGACTAGCGGGATCCCAGAGACCCAGTACTTC,CASSTSTSGIPETQYF
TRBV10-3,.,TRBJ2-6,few,TGTGCCATCAGTGAGTCACAGCGGAGGGGGGCCAACGTCCTGACTTTC,CAISESQRRGANVLTF
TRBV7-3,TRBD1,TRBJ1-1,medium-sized,TGTGCCAGCAGCCTGACATCAGGGGGCACTGAAGCTTTCTTT,CASSLTSGGTEAFF
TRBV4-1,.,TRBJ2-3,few,TGCGCCAGCAGCCACGACAGCTGGGCAGATACGCAGTATTTT,CASSHDSWADTQYF
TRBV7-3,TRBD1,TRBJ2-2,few,TGTGCCAGCAGCTCGACATTGGTAGGGGGCGACACCGGGGAGCTGTTTTTT,CASSSTLVGGDTGELFF
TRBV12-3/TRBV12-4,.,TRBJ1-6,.,TGTGCCAGCAGTTGGACAGCCGACGACAATTCACCCCTCCACTTT,CASSWTADDNSPLHF
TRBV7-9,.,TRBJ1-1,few,TGTGCCAGCAGCTGGACACAGAACACTGAAGCTTTCTTT,CASSWTQNTEAFF
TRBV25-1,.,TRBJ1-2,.,TGTGCCAGCAGTGAATATGGGAGGAACTATGGCTACACCTTC,CASSEYGRNYGYTF
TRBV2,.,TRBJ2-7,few,TGTGCCAGCATTAAGGACTTCTACGAGCAGTACTTC,CASIKDFYEQYF
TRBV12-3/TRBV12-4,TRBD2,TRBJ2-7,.,TGTGCCAGCAGTTCGGGACTAACCCTATACGAGCAGTACTTC,CASSSGLTLYEQYF
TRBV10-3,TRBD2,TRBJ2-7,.,TGTGCCATCAGTCAAGGCGGGAGGGCCCACGAGCAGTACTTC,CAISQGGRAHEQYF
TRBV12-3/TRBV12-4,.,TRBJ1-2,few,TGTGCCAGCAGTTTTGGTCGACGTAGAGGGGGCTATGGCTACACCTTC,CASSFGRRRGGYGYTF
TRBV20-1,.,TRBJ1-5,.,TGCAGTGCTAGAGTCCCGCTGGGGCAGCCCCAGCATTTT,CSARVPLGQPQHF
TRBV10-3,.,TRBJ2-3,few,TGTGCCGTCCGGGACGGTGACACAGATACGCAGTATTTT,CAVRDGDTDTQYF
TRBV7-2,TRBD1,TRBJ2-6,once,TGTGCCAGCAGCTTAGGGACAGGGACTGGGGCCAACGTCCTGACTTTC,CASSLGTGTGANVLTF
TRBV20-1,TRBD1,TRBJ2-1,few,TGCAGTGCTAGAAATACAGGGGGCCCATCCTACAATGAGCAGTTCTTC,CSARNTGGPSYNEQFF
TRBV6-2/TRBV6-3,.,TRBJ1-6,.,TGTGCCAGCACCTTGGTCTTCTCGTATAATTCACCCCTCCACTTT,CASTLVFSYNSPLHF
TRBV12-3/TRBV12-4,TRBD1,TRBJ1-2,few,TGTGCCAGCATCCCTAACAGACAGGGCGCCTATGGCTACACCTTC,CASIPNRQGAYGYTF
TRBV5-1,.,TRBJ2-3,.,TGCGCCAGCAGCTTGGAACCTAGCAGCGATACGCAGTATTTT,CASSLEPSSDTQYF
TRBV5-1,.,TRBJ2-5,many,TGCGCCAGCAGCCCCGCCTCATACGAGACCCAGTACTTC,CASSPASYETQYF
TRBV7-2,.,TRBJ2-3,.,TGTGCCAGCAGCTTCCTTTCTTCCACAGATACGCAGTATTTT,CASSFLSSTDTQYF
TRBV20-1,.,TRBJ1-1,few,TGCAGTGCTAGAGAGGGCAGTTTGAACACTGAAGCTTTCTTT,CSAREGSLNTEAFF
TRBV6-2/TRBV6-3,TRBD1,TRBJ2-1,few,TGTGCCAGCAGTTTAACCCGGACAGGGGGCAATGAGCAGTTCTTC,CASSLTRTGGNEQFF
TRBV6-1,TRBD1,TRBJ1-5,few,TGTGCCACCAGCCAGGGGGGGTTGGATCAGCCCCAGCATTTT,CATSQGGLDQPQHF
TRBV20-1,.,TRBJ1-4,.,TGCAGTGCTAGTAGTGCGTCAGATAATGAAAAACTGTTTTTT,CSASSASDNEKLFF
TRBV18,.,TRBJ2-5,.,TGTGCCAGCTCAGGGACGCACCAAGAGACCCAGTACTTC,CASSGTHQETQYF
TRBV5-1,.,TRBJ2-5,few,TGCGCCAGCAGCTTGGAGGCAGGGAAAGAGACCCAGTACTTC,CASSLEAGKETQYF
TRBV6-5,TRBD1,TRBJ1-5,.,TGTGCCAGCAGTCAGGGGGGGCTAGGGGCCAATCAGCCCCAGCATTTT,CASSQGGLGANQPQHF
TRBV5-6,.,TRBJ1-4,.,TGTGCCAGCAGCTCGGGGGGCCTGGCAACTAATGAAAAACTGCTTTTT,CASSSGGLATNEKLLF
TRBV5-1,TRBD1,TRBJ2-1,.,TGCGCCAGCAGCTTGTTGGCAGGGGGCGAACTGGGTGAGCAGTTCTTC,CASSLLAGGELGEQFF
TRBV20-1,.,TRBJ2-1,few,TGCAGTGCCGGGGGACTCCAGCACAATGAGCAGTTCTTC,CSAGGLQHNEQFF
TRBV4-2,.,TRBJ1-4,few,TGTGCCAGCAGCCAAGATCCACAGCTAAATGAAAAACTGTTTTTT,CASSQDPQLNEKLFF
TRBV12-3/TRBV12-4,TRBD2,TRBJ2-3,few,TGTGCCAGCAGTACTAGAACCCTAGCGGGAACGCAGTATTTT,CASSTRTLAGTQYF
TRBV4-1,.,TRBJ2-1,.,TGCGCCAGCAGCCACCCCCCGGGACGAAGTTACAATGAGCAGTTCTTC,CASSHPPGRSYNEQFF
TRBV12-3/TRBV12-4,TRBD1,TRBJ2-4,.,TGTGCCAGCACCCCGGGACAGGGGGTAGCCAAAACCATTCAGTACTTC,CASTPGQGVAKTIQYF
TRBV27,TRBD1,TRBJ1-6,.,TGTGCCCTTCTACAGGGGTGTAGTTCACCCCTCCACTTT,CALLQGCSSPLHF
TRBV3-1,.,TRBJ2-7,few,TGTGCCAGCAGCCGAGTCGGAGGGTACTACGAGCAGTACTTC,CASSRVGGYYEQYF